The sequence of this TCR beta chain was determined in a study of cytomegalovirus exposure and HLA in healthy donors. Some clones are missing from TCRdb's copy, which holds only in-frame ones; the method was immunoSEQ multiplex PCR. The repertoire includes roughly 130,000 clones, roughly 90% of them detected once, and about 3.5% sits in the top ten. The validation cohort, a group of more than 100 subjects, included the donors and was separate from the roughly 720-subject first cohort. Sequencing was done on a sample of PBMCs. The sequence was obtained from a man aged 25 to 45 in good health and CMV-seronegative.

CDR3 DNA sequence: TGTGCCAGCAGCCCGGGGACAGGGAGTCGGCAAGAGACCCAGTACTTC. Amino acid sequence: CASSPGTGSRQETQYF. The gene calls are TRBV13 and TRBJ2-5, with TRBD1 identical over 9 bases. The germline CDR1 and CDR2 sequences are PRHDT and FYEKMQ (reference sequence). J lost 2 bases, V lost 5 bases, and 9 bases had no gene match. The CDR3 is 16 residues long.